Each of the 30 T cell receptor beta chains below was sequenced from the same sample in a study of post-analysis software for immune sequencing data. Study results and limitations: Roughly five TRBV segments appeared more often in patients than in controls, and TRBV5-6, TRBV5-1 and TRBV20-1 were among these.

No cognate antigen is known for these TCRs. Included in the TCR beta cDNA libraries were unique molecular identifiers. Each CDR3 protein is one row after TCRdb ran MiXCR on the PCR reads. The sample holds 600,000 to 700,000 distinct CDR3 sequences, around 60% seen once. Sample: blood. The receptors originated from a girl aged 2-10 years with multiple sclerosis.

The rearrangement uses TRBV7-2 and TRBJ1-1; tentatively, D is TRBD1 (6 bases). Deletions cut 2 bases from V and 1 base from J, with 8 bases between. Germline CDR1 SGHTA, CDR2 FQGNSA. CDR3 length: 14 amino acids. The CDR3 region is CASSLMGANTEAFF. The CDR3 DNA sequence: TGTGCCAGCAGCTTAATGGGGGCGAACACTGAAGCTTTCTTT.

This clonotype was found a few times. This chain joins TRBV29-1 and TRBJ2-1; 9 positions match TRBD2. The CDR3 loop spans 22 amino acids. The V segment lost 6 bases and the J segment 1 base; nucleotides outside the gene matches: 28. Germline CDR1 reads SQVTM; CDR2 reads ANQGSEA. The chain's CDR3 is CSVERGSGSFEGWEKSYNEQFF. As DNA, the CDR3 is TGCAGCGTCGAGAGGGGTAGCGGGAGTTTCGAGGGGTGGGAGAAGTCCTACAATGAGCAGTTCTTC.

The chain combines TRBV6-2 or TRBV6-3 with TRBJ2-3; D is unclear. The CDR3 runs 13 residues. Deletions cut 2 bases from V and 4 bases from J, with 7 bases between. Looked up from germline, CDR1 is MNHEY and CDR2 is SVGEGT. CDR3: CASSYARSDTQYF. The CDR3 DNA follows: TGTGCCAGCAGTTACGCGCGGTCAGATACGCAGTATTTT.

This chain uses TRBV12-3 or TRBV12-4 with TRBJ2-1; no firm D call. V dropped 3 bases and J dropped 0 bases, with 9 bases sitting between them. The CDR3 has 15 residues. The CDR3 protein is CASSFWASSYNEQFF. CDR3 sequence (DNA): TGTGCCAGCAGTTTCTGGGCGTCCTCCTACAATGAGCAGTTCTTC.

The chain is built from TRBV6-8 and TRBJ2-5; TRBD2 matches 8 bases. The end of the DNA fits TRBJ2-7 better, so the J call may be wrong. CDR3 length: 14 residues. Germline values: CDR1 MNHGY, CDR2 SAAAGT. The DNA of the CDR3 is TGTGCCAGCTCTAGCGGGTGGAGCTCCTACGAGCAGTACTTC. Translation: CASSSGWSSYEQYF.

The rearrangement uses TRBV4-1 and TRBJ1-1; weak D call: TRBD1 (5 bases). V lost 0 bases and J 4 bases, leaving 12 bases between the germline ends. Germline-derived CDR1 and CDR2 are MGHRA and YSYEKL. There are 15 residues in the CDR3. CDR3 region: CASSQDPGRLTEAFF. DNA for the CDR3: TGCGCCAGCAGCCAAGATCCGGGACGGCTCACTGAAGCTTTCTTT.

The chain has TRBV2 and TRBJ2-7; the D gene is possibly TRBD2 (6 bases). CDR1 and CDR2 from the germline V gene are SNHLY and FYNNEI. There are 14 residues in the CDR3. V was cut by 9 bases and J by 4 bases, with 19 bases left in between. For the CDR3, the DNA is TGTGCCAGTACCCACCGGGACTCTAAGTACGAGCAGTACTTC. Its protein is CASTHRDSKYEQYF.

This chain links TRBV3-1 with TRBJ1-2; D might be TRBD1 (6 bases). CDR3 size: 15 residues. Germline V lookup: CDR1 LGHDT, CDR2 YNNKEL (reference sequence). V dropped 5 bases and J dropped 5 bases, with 18 bases sitting between them. The CDR3 DNA follows: TGTGCCAGCAGCTCTATAAGGACAGCGAGTTATGGCTACACCTTC. This codes for CASSSIRTASYGYTF.

This clonotype was seen more than once but under ten times. The chain joins TRBV5-5 to TRBJ2-1, with 7 bases aligning to TRBD2. Germline assignment: CDR1 SGHKS and CDR2 YYEKEE (reference sequence). The CDR3 sequence is 12 residues long. Trimming removed 3 bases from V and 14 bases from J; junction bases left unmatched: 8. The CDR3 protein is CASSSRSGGEFF. CDR3 nucleotide sequence: TGTGCCAGCAGCTCCCGGTCGGGGGGTGAGTTCTTC. Filled out from reference TRBV5-5 and TRBJ2-1, the complete variable domain reads DAGVTQSPTHLIKTRGQQVTLRCSPISGHKSVSWYQQVLGQGPQFIFQYYEKEERGRGNFPDRFSARQFPNYSSELNVNALLLGDSALYLCASSSRSGGEFFGPGTRLTVL.

A note on this clonotype: A read error may account for a junction end that differs from germline. The J gene is TRBJ2-1, the V gene TRBV5-1; TRBD1 might be the D (7 bases). This CDR3 is built from 13 residues. CDR1 SGHRS and CDR2 YFSETQ come from the germline V gene. CDR3 region: CASSLTGEVEQFF. CDR3 nucleotides: TGCGCCAGCAGCTTGACAGGGGAGGTTGAGCAGTTTTTC.

For this clonotype: This could be a read error, since a much larger clone is one nucleotide away. The rearrangement joins TRBV15 to TRBJ2-1; the match to TRBD2 covers 9 bases. The CDR3 covers 16 residues. CDR1 and CDR2 (germline): LNHNV, YYDKDF (reference sequence). In nucleotides, the CDR3 is TGTGCCACCAGCAGAGGGGCGGGAGGGTTTTACAATGGGCAGTTCTTC. Its translation is CATSRGAGGFYNGQFF.

V usage is TRBV12-3 or TRBV12-4 and J usage is TRBJ1-5; TRBD1 matches 7 bases. The V gene end was trimmed by 6 bases and the J gene end by 4 bases; junction bases not matched to a gene: 3. The CDR3 runs 13 residues. CDR3 amino acids: CASRWGQNQPQHF. The CDR3, as DNA: TGTGCCAGCAGGTGGGGACAGAATCAGCCCCAGCATTTT.

The rearrangement uses TRBV20-1 and TRBJ2-1, with TRBD1 identical over 9 bases. Losses at the gene ends were 1 base for V and 7 bases for J; bases not matched to a gene: 8. From germline, CDR1 is DFQATT and CDR2 SNEGSKA (reference sequence). This CDR3 comprises 15 residues. CDR3 bases: TGCAGTGCTAGAGTGTCTGGGACAGGGTTGAATGAGCAGTTCTTC. Encoded protein: CSARVSGTGLNEQFF.

The chain is built from TRBV4-2 and TRBJ1-2, with D possibly matching TRBD1 (6 bases). The germline CDR1 and CDR2 sequences are LGHNA and YNFKEQ. This CDR3 spans 14 amino acids. V gave up 0 bases and J gave up 5 bases, with 10 bases separating them. The CDR3 bases are TGTGCCAGCAGCCAAGATAGGGGGGGGTATGGCTACACCTTC. It translates to CASSQDRGGYGYTF.

The V gene is TRBV2, the J gene TRBJ2-1; D possibly corresponds to TRBD1 (5 bases). The V end was cut by 7 bases, the J end by 7 bases, with 8 bases between. CDR1 and CDR2 from the germline V gene are SNHLY and FYNNEI. The CDR3 is made up of 11 amino acids. In DNA form, the CDR3 reads TGTGCCAGCACAGGGATTAATGAGCAGTTCTTC. Its protein product is CASTGINEQFF. The full variable domain, with the rest looked up from reference TRBV2 and TRBJ2-1, is EPEVTQTPSHQVTQMGQEVILRCVPISNHLYFYWYRQILGQKVEFLVSFYNNEISEKSEIFDDQFSVERPDGSNFTLKIRSTKLEDSAMYFCASTGINEQFFGPGTRLTVL.

J is TRBJ2-5 and V is TRBV5-5; a weak D match, TRBD1 (6 bases). Germline lookup yields CDR1 SGHKS and CDR2 YYEKEE (reference sequence). This CDR3 comprises 13 residues. Trimming left V 4 bases short and J 11 bases short, with 18 bases between. This CDR3 is CASSPPGHEEQYF. CDR3 nucleotide sequence: TGTGCCAGCAGCCCTCCGGGACACGAAGAGCAGTACTTC.

J is TRBJ1-2 and V is TRBV6-5, with D unresolved. Germline V gene data show CDR1 as MNHEY and CDR2 as SVGAGI. V shed 10 bases and J shed 8 bases, with 17 bases lying between them. The CDR3 extends over 12 amino acids. The CDR3 protein is CATQSGSEGYTF. The DNA of the CDR3 is TGTGCCACACAATCGGGGTCCGAAGGCTACACCTTC.

This chain uses TRBV5-1 with TRBJ2-1, with 12 bases that match TRBD2. V shed 5 bases, J shed 7 bases, and the junction held 4 bases outside the gene matches. The germline CDR1 and CDR2 sequences are SGHRS and YFSETQ. This CDR3 is 14 amino acids long. The CDR3 is CASSTGTSGNEQFF. CDR3 sequence (DNA): TGCGCCAGCAGTACCGGGACTAGCGGGAATGAGCAGTTCTTC.

The chain has TRBV4-3 and TRBJ1-1; tentative D call: TRBD1 (5 bases). This CDR3 spans 14 amino acids. CDR1 is LGHNA and CDR2 is YSLEER in the germline V gene. Trimming left V 0 bases short and J 5 bases short, with 10 bases between. The CDR3 nucleotides are TGCGCCAGCAGCCAAGAGATGGGGCGAACTGAAGCTTTCTTT. This gives the protein CASSQEMGRTEAFF.

There are a few counts of this clonotype. The V and J genes are TRBV29-1 and TRBJ2-7, with 12 bases that match TRBD2. Germline CDR1 and CDR2: SQVTM and ANQGSEA. V shed 6 bases and J 2 bases; nucleotides not matched to a gene: 11. This CDR3 has 16 amino acids. The CDR3 region is CSVGGLAGRGPYEQYF. In DNA, the CDR3 is TGCAGCGTGGGGGGACTAGCGGGTAGGGGACCCTACGAGCAGTACTTC.

This clonotype was counted a few times. V usage is TRBV10-3 and J usage is TRBJ2-5; no clear D gene. In germline, CDR1 is ENHRY, CDR2 SYGVKD. V was clipped by 8 bases and J by 4 bases, with 11 bases between them. The CDR3 runs 12 residues. CDR3 in amino acids: CAIASKAETQYF. CDR3 nucleotide sequence: TGTGCCATCGCTTCGAAGGCAGAGACCCAGTACTTC.

CDR3 DNA: TGTGCCAGCAGCTTGGAGGGGTTCGCCAAAAACATTCAGTACTTC. It translates to CASSLEGFAKNIQYF. The V call is TRBV5-6, the J call TRBJ2-7, with D maybe TRBD1 (5 bases). The J call may be faulty, since TRBJ2-4 better matches the DNA end. CDR1 SGHDT and CDR2 YYEEEE come from the germline V gene. The CDR3 contains 15 residues.

The rearrangement uses TRBV5-6 and TRBJ2-1; D could derive from TRBD1 or TRBD2 (5 bases each). The CDR3 contains 14 residues. V lost 3 bases and J lost 7, with 14 bases in between. Germline V gene lookup returns CDR1 SGHDT and CDR2 YYEEEE. The CDR3 DNA reads TGTGCCAGCAGCTCAAAAGAGGGGCTTAATGAGCAGTTCTTC. Amino acids: CASSSKEGLNEQFF.

V gene TRBV6-5 combines with J gene TRBJ2-1; 7 bases fit TRBD1. Germline CDR1 and CDR2: MNHEY and SVGAGI. Trimming cost V 1 base and J 9 bases; bases outside gene matches: 12. This CDR3 region has 16 residues. CDR3 bases: TGTGCCAGCAGTTACTTGAGAGGGGGCGTTTTTAGTGAGCAGTTCTTC. Translation gives CASSYLRGGVFSEQFF.

In this sample, this clonotype turned up many times. This chain connects TRBV7-2 to TRBJ2-3; D gene uncertain. The CDR3 is made up of 14 amino acids. Per the germline V gene, CDR1 is SGHTA and CDR2 is FQGNSA. V lost 3 bases and J 0 bases, leaving 7 bases between the germline ends. Written as DNA, the CDR3 is TGTGCCAGCAGCTTGGACGGAAGCACAGATACGCAGTATTTT. Encoded protein: CASSLDGSTDTQYF.

This clonotype was seen just once. The V and J genes are TRBV19 and TRBJ1-5; possible D gene TRBD1, 6 bases. The CDR3 length is 15 residues. The V gene's germline CDR1 is LNHDA and CDR2 SQIVND (reference sequence). Trimming pared 6 bases from V and 0 bases from J, leaving 12 bases between. CDR3 coding DNA: TGTGCCAGTAGCGAGACAGGTTATAGCAATCAGCCCCAGCATTTT. Translating it yields CASSETGYSNQPQHF. Complete variable domain (other parts from reference TRBV19 and TRBJ1-5): DGGITQSPKYLFRKEGQNVTLSCEQNLNHDAMYWYRQDPGQGLRLIYYSQIVNDFQKGDIAEGYSVSREKKESFPLTVTSAQKNPTAFYLCASSETGYSNQPQHFGDGTRLSIL.

This chain uses TRBV7-2 with TRBJ2-5, with TRBD2 identical over 9 bases. J lost 5 bases, V lost 5 bases, and 9 bases had no gene match. Germline values: CDR1 SGHTA, CDR2 FQGNSA. CDR3 length: 15 residues. CDR3 residues: CASSPHVAGVETQYF. CDR3 sequence (DNA): TGTGCCAGCAGCCCCCACGTAGCGGGAGTGGAGACCCAGTACTTC.

V is TRBV6-6 and J is TRBJ2-3; tentatively, D is TRBD1 or TRBD2 (6 bases each). Germline CDR1 is MNHNY and CDR2 is SVGAGI (reference sequence). CDR3 size: 14 residues. V shed 7 bases and J shed 2 bases, with 13 bases lying between them. CDR3 coding DNA: TGTGCCAGCAAGGGGGGTAGCCCCACAGATACGCAGTATTTT. Translation: CASKGGSPTDTQYF.

This clonotype was picked up a small number of times. This chain joins TRBV29-1 and TRBJ2-3; possible D gene TRBD2, 5 bases. Germline values: CDR1 SQVTM, CDR2 ANQGSEA. The CDR3 contains 14 residues. V lost 3 bases, J lost 1 base, and 11 bases lay in between. CDR3 nucleotide sequence: TGCAGCGTTGATCGCGGGTCTGGCACAGATACGCAGTATTTT. This encodes CSVDRGSGTDTQYF.

This clonotype was seen repeatedly, ten times or more. J is TRBJ2-1 and V is TRBV25-1, with 8 positions matching TRBD1. CDR1 is MGHDK, CDR2 SYGVNS, per germline. J was trimmed by 3 bases and V by 6 bases; bases with no gene match: 1. The CDR3 covers 13 residues. The CDR3 region is CASRDRDYNEQFF. The CDR3 nucleotides are TGTGCCAGCAGGGACAGGGACTACAATGAGCAGTTCTTC. The full variable domain, in which reference TRBV25-1 and TRBJ2-1 provide the parts outside the CDR3, is EADIYQTPRYLVIGTGKKITLECSQTMGHDKMYWYQQDPGMELHLIHYSYGVNSTEKGDLSSESTVSRIRTEHFPLTLESARPSHTSQYLCASRDRDYNEQFFGPGTRLTVL.